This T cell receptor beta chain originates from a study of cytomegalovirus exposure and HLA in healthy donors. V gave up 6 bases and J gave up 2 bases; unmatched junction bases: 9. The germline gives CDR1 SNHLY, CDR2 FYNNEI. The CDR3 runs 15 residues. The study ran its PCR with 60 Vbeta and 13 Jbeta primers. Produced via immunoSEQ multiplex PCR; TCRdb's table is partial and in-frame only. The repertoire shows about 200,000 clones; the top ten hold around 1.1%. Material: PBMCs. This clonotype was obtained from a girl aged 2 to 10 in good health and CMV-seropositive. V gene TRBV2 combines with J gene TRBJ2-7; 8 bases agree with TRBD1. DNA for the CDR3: TGTGCCAGCAGACCCGGACAGGGATTCACCTACGAGCAGTACTTC. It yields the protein CASRPGQGFTYEQYF.